This is a list of T cell receptor beta chains from one sample in a study of Ad26.COV2.S vaccination and SARS-CoV-2 variants. TCRdb's copy holds only in-frame clones and misses some; the assay was immunoSEQ multiplex PCR. This sample carries around 270,000 clones, around nine tenths of them seen once, and the ten largest clones take less than 3%. Material: peripheral blood, obtained in a trial of Ad26.COV2.S vaccine versus placebo. All receptors come from a person aged 18 to 65 who received the Ad26.COV2.S COVID-19 vaccine or a placebo. Each CDR3 is given with its conserved first and last residue. Fields, in order: clone size, V gene, D gene, J gene, CDR3 protein, CDR3 DNA. D genes are given only for firm matches. Expanded clones get a size class; other rows say once, few or many, or leave the size out.

NA	TRBV12-3/TRBV12-4	NA	TRBJ2-1	CASSLEGPREFF	TGTGCCAGCAGTCTTGAGGGTCCGAGGGAGTTCTTC
NA	TRBV9	NA	TRBJ2-1	CASSVEPSLHNEQFF	TGTGCCAGCAGCGTAGAACCTAGCCTCCACAATGAGCAGTTCTTC
NA	TRBV5-8	NA	TRBJ1-1	CASSSVKDSGLNTEAFF	TGTGCCAGCAGCTCGGTGAAGGACAGCGGGTTAAACACTGAAGCTTTCTTT
NA	TRBV28	TRBD2	TRBJ2-5	CASRSGLAGQETQYF	TGTGCCAGCAGATCGGGTCTAGCGGGACAGGAGACCCAGTACTTC
NA	TRBV28	NA	TRBJ2-5	CASSLATELRDRYF	TGTGCCAGCAGTTTAGCTACCGAACTGAGAGACCGGTACTTC
NA	TRBV7-2	TRBD2	TRBJ2-2	CAGSSSLSGRFRAGELFF	TGTGCCGGCAGCTCTTCCCTTAGCGGGCGCTTTAGGGCCGGGGAGCTGTTTTTT
once	TRBV6-2/TRBV6-3	TRBD2	TRBJ2-3	CASSYGRDGTDTQYF	TGTGCCAGCAGTTACGGGAGGGATGGCACAGATACGCAGTATTTT
NA	TRBV6-6	TRBD1	TRBJ1-3	CASSSLTGISGNTIYF	TGTGCCAGCAGTTCATTGACAGGGATCTCTGGAAACACCATATATTTT
NA	TRBV30	NA	TRBJ1-5	CAWSVRGFNQPQHF	TGTGCCTGGAGTGTAAGAGGGTTCAATCAGCCCCAGCATTTT
NA	TRBV9	NA	TRBJ2-6	CASSVTDSGANVLTF	TGTGCCAGCAGCGTTACCGACTCTGGGGCCAACGTCCTGACTTTC
few	TRBV15	TRBD1	TRBJ2-7	CATSFVTGGDEQYF	TGTGCCACCAGTTTTGTGACAGGGGGCGACGAGCAGTACTTC
NA	TRBV6-2/TRBV6-3	NA	TRBJ1-5	CASSYWGNSNQPQHF	TGTGCCAGCAGTTACTGGGGAAATAGCAATCAGCCCCAGCATTTT
NA	TRBV4-3	TRBD2	TRBJ2-1	CASSHTSGTGNEQFF	TGCGCCAGCAGCCATACTAGCGGCACAGGGAATGAGCAGTTCTTC
NA	TRBV7-3	TRBD1	TRBJ2-2	CASSLLTGANTGELFF	TGTGCCAGCAGCCTCCTGACAGGGGCGAACACCGGGGAGCTGTTTTTT
NA	TRBV29-1	TRBD2	TRBJ2-3	CSVGGGRGGFGSTDTQYF	TGCAGCGTTGGCGGCGGGAGAGGCGGTTTCGGCAGCACAGATACGCAGTATTTT
NA	TRBV30	NA	TRBJ1-1	CAWSVQMNTEAFF	TGTGCCTGGAGTGTACAGATGAACACTGAAGCTTTCTTT
NA	TRBV7-2	NA	TRBJ2-1	CASSQRSPTFNEQFF	TGTGCCAGCAGCCAAAGGAGTCCGACCTTCAATGAGCAGTTCTTC
NA	TRBV21-1	NA	TRBJ1-6	CASSKAAGVGSPLHF	TGTGCCAGCAGCAAAGCGGCAGGGGTCGGTTCACCCCTCCACTTT
NA	TRBV5-1	NA	TRBJ2-3	CASARAVADTQYF	TGCGCCAGCGCACGGGCGGTTGCAGATACGCAGTATTTT
NA	TRBV11-2	TRBD2	TRBJ2-1	CASSRTSGRAGEQFF	TGTGCCAGCAGCCGGACTAGCGGGAGGGCCGGTGAGCAGTTCTTC
NA	TRBV10-3	TRBD2	TRBJ2-7	CAMSHTTSGAETEQYF	TGTGCCATGTCTCATACAACTAGCGGGGCTGAAACGGAGCAGTACTTC
NA	TRBV9	NA	TRBJ2-1	CASSVVGGSNEQFF	TGTGCCAGCAGCGTAGTGGGGGGTAGCAATGAGCAGTTCTTC
NA	TRBV5-1	TRBD2	TRBJ2-7	CASSLGLAGDYEQYF	TGCGCCAGCAGCTTAGGACTAGCGGGGGATTACGAGCAGTACTTC
few	TRBV6-5	TRBD1	TRBJ2-7	CASTDPGQPYEQYF	TGTGCCAGCACAGATCCGGGACAGCCCTACGAGCAGTACTTC